This T cell receptor beta chain was recovered during a study of long-term antiretroviral therapy in people with HIV. Germline assignment: CDR1 SNHLY and CDR2 FYNNEI. This CDR3 is 12 amino acids long. The V end was cut by 6 bases, the J end by 4 bases, with 9 bases between. The assay, immunoSEQ v3.0, was run at survey level. The data were produced by immunoSEQ multiplex PCR, yet TCRdb's version contains in-frame clones alone and is incomplete. The sample carries about 22,000 clones, around 84% recorded once. Sequences were derived from unsorted PBMCs, sampled 1.8 years before starting antiretroviral therapy. This TCR came from a woman aged 30 to 39 with HIV. The chain joins TRBV2 to TRBJ1-1, with a tentative D call TRBD1 (5 bases). The CDR3 sequence is CASRGRVTEAFF. The CDR3 DNA reads TGTGCCAGCAGGGGGCGGGTCACTGAAGCTTTCTTT.